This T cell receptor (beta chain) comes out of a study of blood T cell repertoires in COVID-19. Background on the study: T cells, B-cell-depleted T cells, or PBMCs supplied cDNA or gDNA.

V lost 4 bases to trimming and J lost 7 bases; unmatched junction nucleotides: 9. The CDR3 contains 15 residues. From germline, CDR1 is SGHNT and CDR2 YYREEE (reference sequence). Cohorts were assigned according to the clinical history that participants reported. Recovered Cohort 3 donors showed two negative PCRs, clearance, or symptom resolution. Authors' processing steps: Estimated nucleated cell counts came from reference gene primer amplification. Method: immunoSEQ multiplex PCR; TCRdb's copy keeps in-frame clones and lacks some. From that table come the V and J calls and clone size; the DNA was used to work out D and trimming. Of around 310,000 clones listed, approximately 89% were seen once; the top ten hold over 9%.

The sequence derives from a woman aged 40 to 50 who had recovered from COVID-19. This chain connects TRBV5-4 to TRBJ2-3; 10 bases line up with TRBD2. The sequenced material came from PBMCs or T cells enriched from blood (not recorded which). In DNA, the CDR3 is TGTGCCAGCAGCCATAGCGGGGGGCGGGGTAATACGCAGTATTTT. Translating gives CASSHSGGRGNTQYF.